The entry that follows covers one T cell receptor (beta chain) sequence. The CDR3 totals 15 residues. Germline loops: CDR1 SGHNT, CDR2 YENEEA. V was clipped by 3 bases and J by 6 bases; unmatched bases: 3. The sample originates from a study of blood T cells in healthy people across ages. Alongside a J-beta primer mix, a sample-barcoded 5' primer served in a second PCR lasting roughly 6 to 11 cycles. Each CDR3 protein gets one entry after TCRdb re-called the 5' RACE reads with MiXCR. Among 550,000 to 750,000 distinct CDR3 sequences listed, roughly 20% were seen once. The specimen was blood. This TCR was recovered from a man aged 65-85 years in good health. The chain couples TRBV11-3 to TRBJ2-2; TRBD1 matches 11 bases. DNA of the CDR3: TGTGCCAGCAGCTTGGGACAGGGGGAGGCCGGGGAGCTGTTTTTT. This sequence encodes CASSLGQGEAGELFF.